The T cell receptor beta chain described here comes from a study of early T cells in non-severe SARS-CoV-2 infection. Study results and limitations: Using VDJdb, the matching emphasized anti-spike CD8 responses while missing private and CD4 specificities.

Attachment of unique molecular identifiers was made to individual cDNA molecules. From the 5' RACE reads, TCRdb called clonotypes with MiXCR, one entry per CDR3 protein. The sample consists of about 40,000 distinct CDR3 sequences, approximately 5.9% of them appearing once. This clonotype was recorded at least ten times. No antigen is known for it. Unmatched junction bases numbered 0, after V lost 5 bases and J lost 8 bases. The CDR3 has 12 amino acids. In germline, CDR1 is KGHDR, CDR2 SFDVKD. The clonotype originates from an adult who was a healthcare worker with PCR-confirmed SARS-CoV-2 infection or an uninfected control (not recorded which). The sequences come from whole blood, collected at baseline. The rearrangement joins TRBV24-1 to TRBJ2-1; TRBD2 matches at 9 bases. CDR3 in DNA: TGTGCCACCAGTGGACTAGCGGATGAGCAGTTCTTC. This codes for CATSGLADEQFF.